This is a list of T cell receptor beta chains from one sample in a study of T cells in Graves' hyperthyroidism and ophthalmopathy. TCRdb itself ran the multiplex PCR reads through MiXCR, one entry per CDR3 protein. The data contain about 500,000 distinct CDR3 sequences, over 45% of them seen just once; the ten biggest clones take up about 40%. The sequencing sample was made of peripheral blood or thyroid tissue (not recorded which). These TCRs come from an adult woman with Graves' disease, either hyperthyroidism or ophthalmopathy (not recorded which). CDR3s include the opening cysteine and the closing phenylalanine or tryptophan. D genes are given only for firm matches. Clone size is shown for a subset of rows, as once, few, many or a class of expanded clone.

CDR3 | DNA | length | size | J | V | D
CASSRQVGDTEAFF | TGTGCCAGTAGTCGTCAAGTAGGGGACACTGAAGCTTTCTTT | 14 | many | TRBJ1-1 | TRBV19 | NA
CASSAGTGRGYTFGSGTQYF | NA | 20 | NA | TRBJ2-5 | TRBV7-9 | NA
CATSDLGWGRNYGYTF | TGTGCCACCAGTGATTTGGGCTGGGGAAGGAACTATGGCTACACCTTC | 16 | NA | TRBJ1-2 | TRBV24-1 | NA
CSAEVAGGSYEQYF | TGCAGCGCTGAGGTCGCGGGAGGGTCCTACGAGCAGTACTTC | 14 | NA | TRBJ2-7 | TRBV29-1 | TRBD2
CSARGTGDDGYTF | TGCAGTGCTAGGGGGACAGGGGACGATGGCTACACCTTC | 13 | NA | TRBJ1-2 | TRBV20-1 | TRBD1
CASSRRDRGSEQYF | TGCGCCAGCAGCCGCCGGGACAGGGGGAGCGAGCAGTACTTC | 14 | once | TRBJ2-7 | TRBV5-1 | TRBD1
CAISDEGTGYNEQFF | TGTGCCATCAGTGATGAGGGGACAGGCTACAATGAGCAGTTCTTC | 15 | NA | TRBJ2-1 | TRBV10-3 | TRBD1
CASSAWGQSEKLFF | TGTGCCAGCAGCGCCTGGGGACAAAGCGAAAAACTGTTTTTT | 14 | NA | TRBJ1-4 | TRBV11-2 | NA
CASSVDGTVTTYEQYF | TGTGCCAGCAGCGTAGATGGTACGGTGACTACTTACGAGCAGTACTTC | 16 | many | TRBJ2-7 | TRBV9 | NA
CASSLLFSVDSYEQYF | TGTGCCAGCAGCTTACTTTTCTCGGTGGATTCCTACGAGCAGTACTTC | 16 | few | TRBJ2-7 | TRBV7-2 | NA
CSAEATSGIYNSPLHF | TGCAGTGCTGAGGCAACCTCGGGGATCTATAATTCACCCCTCCACTTT | 16 | NA | TRBJ1-6 | TRBV20-1 | NA
CSVEGVAGYQETQYF | TGCAGCGTTGAAGGGGTAGCGGGATACCAAGAGACCCAGTACTTC | 15 | once | TRBJ2-5 | TRBV29-1 | TRBD2
CASSERAGVETQYF | TGTGCCAGCAGTGAAAGGGCAGGGGTAGAGACCCAGTACTTC | 14 | NA | TRBJ2-5 | TRBV2 | NA